These 13 T cell receptor beta chains were all obtained from the same sample, sequenced in a study of T cell responses to AZD1222 COVID-19 vaccine. The protocol was immunoSEQ multiplex PCR, while the TCRdb copy is restricted to in-frame clones and leaves out a portion. The sample has roughly 90,000 clones, approximately 90% seen once; the top ten hold roughly 2.7%. The material was peripheral blood, obtained 28 days after the second AZD1222 dose. Every receptor here comes from an adult who received the AZD1222 COVID-19 vaccine.

The V gene is TRBV27, the J gene TRBJ1-6, with 8 bases matching TRBD1. CDR3 size: 15 residues. CDR1 is MNHEY, CDR2 SMNVEV, per germline (reference sequence). Trimming removed 5 bases from V and 9 bases from J; junction bases left unmatched: 9. This CDR3 reads CASSPGQGLSSPLHF. CDR3 nucleotides: TGTGCCAGCAGTCCCGGACAGGGATTGAGTTCACCCCTCCACTTT.

The rearrangement joins TRBV9 to TRBJ1-1; 7 bases are a match to TRBD1. Per the germline V gene, CDR1 is SGDLS and CDR2 is YYNGEE. V lost 4 bases to trimming and J lost 6 bases; unmatched junction nucleotides: 15. The CDR3 spans 16 residues. The CDR3 sequence is CASSPSLSGQFAEAFF. The CDR3 DNA reads TGTGCCAGCAGCCCTAGTCTGTCGGGACAGTTTGCTGAAGCTTTCTTT. The variable domain in full, completed from reference TRBV9 and TRBJ1-1, reads DSGVTQTPKHLITATGQRVTLRCSPRSGDLSVYWYQQSLDQGLQFLIQYYNGEERAKGNILERFSAQQFPDLHSELNLSSLELGDSALYFCASSPSLSGQFAEAFFGQGTRLTVV.

J is TRBJ1-1 and V is TRBV7-8, with 12 bases fitting TRBD1. With V trimmed by 5 bases and J by 0 bases, 4 bases remained unmatched. The CDR3 sequence is 16 residues long. The germline gives CDR1 SGHVS, CDR2 FQNEAQ. The CDR3 region has the DNA TGTGCCAGCAGCAGGGGACAGGGGGCTTTGAACACTGAAGCTTTCTTT. Protein sequence: CASSRGQGALNTEAFF.

The CDR3 DNA is TGTGCCAGCAGCCTCGGCAGCTACGAGCAGTACTTC. It yields the protein CASSLGSYEQYF. The chain couples TRBV7-9 to TRBJ2-7; D is ambiguous. There are 12 residues in the CDR3. Deletions cut 5 bases from V and 3 bases from J, with 8 bases between. Germline lookup yields CDR1 SEHNR and CDR2 FQNEAQ (reference sequence). The full variable domain, rest sourced from reference TRBV7-9 and TRBJ2-7, is DTGVSQNPRHKITKRGQNVTFRCDPISEHNRLYWYRQTLGQGPEFLTYFQNEAQLEKSRLLSDRFSAERPKGSFSTLEIQRTEQGDSAMYLCASSLGSYEQYFGPGTRLTVT.

The V gene is TRBV9, the J gene TRBJ2-1, with 7 nucleotides matching TRBD2. The junction had 12 bases not matched to a gene; V was cut back by 3 bases and J by 3 bases. The CDR3 has 17 amino acids. Germline V gives CDR1 SGDLS, CDR2 YYNGEE. The CDR3 DNA sequence: TGTGCCAGCAGCGCATTAAGCGGGACCTCCCACTACAATGAGCAGTTCTTC. This translates into CASSALSGTSHYNEQFF.

For this clone: The same CDR3 is also encoded by other DNA sequences in this sample. The V call is TRBV12-3 or TRBV12-4, the J call TRBJ1-1; D gene ambiguous. CDR3 length: 13 amino acids. The ends were cut back, 1 base at V and 1 base at J, with 4 bases in the middle. As DNA, the CDR3 is TGTGCCAGCAGTTTAGGGGGGAACACTGAAGCTTTCTTT. This translates into CASSLGGNTEAFF.

This rearrangement joins TRBV29-1 to TRBJ2-7; D unresolved. Trimming took 2 bases from V and 12 from J, leaving 14 bases between them. The length of the CDR3 is 11 residues. Germline V gene sequence: CDR1 SQVTM, CDR2 ANQGSEA. This CDR3 is CSVESRLKLYF. CDR3 DNA sequence: TGCAGCGTTGAAAGCAGGTTGAAACTGTACTTC.

The chain has TRBV11-3 and TRBJ2-1, with 10 bases that match TRBD2. The CDR3 contains 15 residues. Germline CDR1 reads SGHNT; CDR2 reads YENEEA. With 0 bases clipped from V and 7 bases from J, the junction kept 3 bases outside the gene matches. The CDR3 reads CASSLDSSGRNEQFF. The CDR3 bases are TGTGCCAGCAGCTTAGACAGTAGCGGGAGGAATGAGCAGTTCTTC.

This chain joins TRBV27 and TRBJ2-2; D might be TRBD2 (5 bases). The length of the CDR3 is 15 residues. Germline-derived CDR1 and CDR2 are MNHEY and SMNVEV (reference sequence). Trimming left V 3 bases short and J 0 bases short, with 8 bases between. The DNA for the CDR3 is TGTGCCAGCAGTTTTTTGAGGGCGAACACCGGGGAGCTGTTTTTT. Protein sequence: CASSFLRANTGELFF.

The V call is TRBV30, the J call TRBJ2-5; TRBD2 matches 11 bases. The germline V gene encodes CDR1 GTSNPN and CDR2 SVGIG (reference sequence). CDR3 size: 15 residues. V lost 7 bases, J lost 0 bases, and 7 bases stayed unmatched. CDR3 DNA: TGTGCCTTGACGAAGGGACTAGCGGACCAAGAGACCCAGTACTTC. It specifies CALTKGLADQETQYF.

The V call is TRBV5-6, the J call TRBJ1-1; D is uncertain. The CDR3 totals 13 residues. The V and J ends lost 4 bases and 0 bases respectively, with 7 bases between them. The germline V gene has CDR1 SGHDT and CDR2 YYEEEE. CDR3 amino acids: CASSKIMNTEAFF. In nucleotides, the CDR3 is TGTGCCAGCAGCAAGATCATGAACACTGAAGCTTTCTTT.

This clone occurred a few times. J is TRBJ1-2 and V is TRBV11-2; D gene uncertain. Germline loops: CDR1 SGHAT, CDR2 FQNNGV. CDR3 size: 12 residues. V lost 5 bases to trimming and J lost 4 bases, with 8 bases between them. As DNA, the CDR3 is TGTGCCAGCAGCCCGACGGGCTATGGCTACACCTTC. It codes for CASSPTGYGYTF.

The V and J genes are TRBV6-1 and TRBJ2-1; maybe TRBD1 (7 bases). The CDR3 is 15 amino acids. CDR1 and CDR2 (germline): MNHNS, SASEGT. V lost 2 bases, J lost 5 bases, and 13 bases lay in between. This CDR3 is CASSEQGGSNNEQFF. As DNA, the CDR3 is TGTGCCAGCAGTGAACAGGGGGGTTCCAACAATGAGCAGTTCTTC.